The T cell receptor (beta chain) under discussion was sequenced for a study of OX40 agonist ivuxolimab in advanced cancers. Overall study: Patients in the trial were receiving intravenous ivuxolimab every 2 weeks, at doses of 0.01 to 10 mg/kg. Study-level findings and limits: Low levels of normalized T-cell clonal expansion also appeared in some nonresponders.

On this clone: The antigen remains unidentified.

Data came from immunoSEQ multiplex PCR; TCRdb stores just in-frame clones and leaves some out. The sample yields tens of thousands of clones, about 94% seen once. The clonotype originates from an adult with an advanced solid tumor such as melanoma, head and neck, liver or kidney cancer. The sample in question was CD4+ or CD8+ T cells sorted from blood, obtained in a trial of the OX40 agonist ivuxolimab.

The CDR3 bases are TGTGCCAGCAGCCTATCGGGGTACCAAGAGACCCAGTACTTC. Encoded protein: CASSLSGYQETQYF. The chain is built from TRBV6-5 and TRBJ2-5; a weak D match, TRBD2 (5 bases). Trimming shortened V by 6 bases and J by 0 bases, and 11 bases separated the two germline ends. The germline V gene encodes CDR1 MNHEY and CDR2 SVGAGI. The CDR3 sequence is 14 residues long.